What follows is one TCR beta chain and its context. Its specificity is unknown. The data were taken from a study of OX40 agonist ivuxolimab in advanced cancers. The trim removed 7 bases at V and 3 bases at J, leaving 7 bases unmatched. Germline assignment: CDR1 SQVTM and CDR2 ANQGSEA. This CDR3 spans 13 amino acids. Some clones are missing from TCRdb's copy, which holds only in-frame ones; the method was immunoSEQ multiplex PCR. The sample has about 90,000 clones; 70% to 90% are singletons. Study observations and caveats: The authors also found low normalized T-cell clonal expansion in some nonresponders. CD8+ T cells showed, on average, more clonal expansion than CD4+ cells.

This rearrangement joins TRBV29-1 to TRBJ2-7; 9 bases line up with TRBD2. The TCR originated in an adult with an advanced solid tumor such as melanoma, head and neck, liver or kidney cancer. Sequencing used CD4+ or CD8+ T cells sorted from blood, obtained in a trial of the OX40 agonist ivuxolimab. Here the CDR3 reads CSARSGRFYEQYF. As DNA, the CDR3 is TGCAGCGCTAGAAGCGGGAGGTTCTACGAGCAGTACTTC.